The T cell receptor beta chain described here comes from a study of patients and donors after allogeneic stem cell transplantation. MiXCR was run by TCRdb on the RT-PCR reads, yielding one entry per CDR3 protein. In the table there are hundreds of thousands of distinct CDR3 sequences, approximately 16% of which are singletons. V dropped 5 bases and J dropped 4 bases, with 17 bases sitting between them. This CDR3 is built from 15 residues. The chain has TRBV12-3 or TRBV12-4 and TRBJ1-2, with D perhaps TRBD1 (6 bases). This TCR was recovered from a human donor who was either an allogeneic HSCT recipient or a stem cell or donor lymphocyte infusion donor (not recorded which). It is not recorded whose cells these are; they may come from a transplant donor. The sequenced sample was blood, either unsorted or a sorted T cell fraction (not recorded which). CDR3: CASSPTGGLGYGYTF. CDR3 nucleotide sequence: TGTGCCAGCAGTCCGACGGGGGGGCTAGGCTATGGCTACACCTTC.